This T cell receptor (beta chain) came from a study of CD8+CD57+ T cells in acquired aplastic anemia (dated by TCRdb to the late 2010s). A note on the overall study: Extracted DNA from sorted CD4+ and CD8+ cells averaged approximately 3 ug, ranging from about 0.17 to 27.4 ug. Healthy donor samples averaged about 9.9 million reads for CD4+ and around 12 million for CD8+ cells.

Points on this clonotype: Its antigen remains unidentified. No much larger clone exists at a distance of one base, and base qualities are not known.

In this study, sorted CD4+ and CD8+ T cells from the blood of healthy subjects and of severe aplastic anemia patients had their TCR repertoires deep-sequenced. Ficoll-Paque density gradient centrifugation was used to isolate peripheral blood mononuclear cells. Before DNA extraction, CD4+ and CD8+ T cells were sorted by FACS or by magnetic beads. Paper-wide results and their limitations: CD8+ Simpson's diversity did not differ significantly between patients and healthy controls (P=0.060). Roughly 29 CD8+ CDR3 sequences were found to be shared between patients and controls, but these sequences appeared to be highly expressed in patients and within the immunodominant clones of the patients.

CDR1 SGHDN and CDR2 FVKESK were looked up in the germline V gene. The CDR3 runs 15 residues from the cysteine to the phenylalanine. CDR3 DNA only is kept here, 45 bases in frame from base 1. The germline V end is reduced by 4 bases and the J end by 8 bases; junction bases left unmatched: 8. Genomic DNA served as template for TCR beta VDJ combination and CDR3 sequence profiling. TCR repertoire sequencing was run on an Illumina HiSeq 2000. Turning to the authors' computational methods: TRBV/TRBJ rearrangement plots, CDR3 size and DJ length profiles, and Simpson's diversity index were used to evaluate the repertoires. The immunodominant clone was defined as the most abundant DNA sequence in deep sequencing data. CDR3 amino acid sequences were checked for sharing across subjects and were also compared against the VDJdb database and published repertoires. TCRdb ran its own pipeline on the public reads, namely fastp trimming at Q25 and MiXCR clone calling, and kept in-frame beta chains. All rows with the same CDR3 protein become a single entry with the most common DNA and genes. What appears here as the V and J calls and clone size reflects TCRdb's work, not the paper's. In all, the sample holds tens of thousands of distinct CDR3 sequences, and 76% of those were seen once. Approximately 22% of the sample is taken by the ten largest.

The source of this sequence is a human donor in good health, serving as a control. The rearrangement joined TRBV14 to TRBJ1-6, and 7 junction bases match TRBD1. Sequencing input: sorted CD4+, CD8+, or CD8+CD57+ T cells (not recorded which) from PBMCs. The DNA is TGTGCCAGCAGCCGACAGACAGGGTTGGATTCACCCCTCCACTTT. Translated, this gives CASSRQTGLDSPLHF.